A selection of T cell receptor beta chains follows, all from one sample in a study of cytomegalovirus exposure and HLA in healthy donors. The table came from immunoSEQ multiplex PCR; TCRdb's copy has only in-frame clones and leaves some out. Among tens of thousands of clones listed, about 67% were seen once. The sequenced material came from PBMCs. The receptors stem from a man aged 35 to 55 in good health and CMV-seropositive. Both conserved end residues are part of each CDR3. The D gene is left open where the match is weak. Clone size is not always given. Where it is, it says once, few, many or a class for expanded clones.

>TRBV6-1|TRBJ1-5|NA|NA
CASSEMDISNQPQHF
TGTGCCAGCAGTGAGATGGACATTAGCAATCAGCCCCAGCATTTT
>TRBV6-1|TRBJ1-2|NA|NA
CASTFLAERYGYTF
TGTGCCAGCACCTTCTTGGCCGAGCGCTATGGCTACACCTTC
>TRBV2|TRBJ1-1|TRBD1|NA
CASSPPLQGARTEAFF
TGTGCCAGCAGCCCTCCTCTCCAGGGGGCTCGAACTGAAGCTTTCTTT
>TRBV5-1|TRBJ2-1|NA|NA
CASSSEPTQPGGNEQFF
TGCGCCAGCAGCTCAGAACCGACACAACCCGGAGGCAATGAGCAGTTCTTC
>TRBV5-8|TRBJ2-5|TRBD2|NA
CASNHGLAGVSGETQYF
TGTGCCAGCAACCATGGACTAGCGGGAGTATCGGGTGAGACCCAGTACTTC
>TRBV25-1|TRBJ2-5|NA|NA
CASSEDFQETQYF
TGTGCCAGCAGTGAGGACTTCCAAGAGACCCAGTACTTC
>TRBV19|TRBJ2-1|NA|NA
CASSPGAGNEQFF
TGTGCCAGTAGCCCGGGAGCGGGCAATGAGCAGTTCTTC
>TRBV15|TRBJ2-1|TRBD2|few
CATSLGLADYNEQFF
TGTGCCACCAGCCTAGGACTAGCGGACTACAATGAGCAGTTCTTC
>TRBV28|TRBJ1-5|NA|NA
CASRSQGNNQPQHF
TGTGCCAGCAGGAGCCAGGGGAACAATCAGCCCCAGCATTTT
>TRBV5-1|TRBJ1-2|NA|NA
CASSLDVGQPRYGYTF
TGCGCCAGCAGCTTGGACGTGGGGCAACCCCGCTATGGCTACACCTTC
>TRBV6-1|TRBJ1-5|NA|NA
CASSEMTGGSNQPQHF
TGTGCCAGCAGTGAAATGACAGGTGGCAGCAATCAGCCCCAGCATTTT
>TRBV19|TRBJ1-5|NA|few
CASSPLGGTGSQPQHF
TGTGCCAGTAGCCCACTCGGGGGGACTGGAAGCCAGCCCCAGCATTTT
>TRBV28|TRBJ1-2|TRBD1|NA
CASRVSGTDGYTF
TGTGCCAGCAGGGTGTCCGGGACAGATGGCTACACCTTC
>TRBV14|TRBJ1-1|NA|few
CASSLQGNTEAFF
TGTGCCAGCAGCCTACAGGGGAACACTGAAGCTTTCTTT
>TRBV5-4|TRBJ1-2|NA|once
CASSLRGVGYGYTF
TGTGCCAGCAGCTTAAGAGGCGTCGGCTATGGCTACACCTTC
>TRBV7-9|TRBJ1-1|TRBD1|NA
CASSTPGGVDTEAFF
TGTGCCAGCAGCACCCCAGGGGGAGTGGACACTGAAGCTTTCTTT
>TRBV6-4|TRBJ1-5|NA|NA
CASSQGRNQPQHF
TGTGCCAGCTCCCAGGGGCGGAATCAGCCCCAGCATTTT
>TRBV6-1|TRBJ1-4|NA|few
CASSDPQTTNEKLFF
TGTGCCAGCAGTGACCCCCAGACAACTAATGAAAAACTGTTTTTT
>TRBV7-2|TRBJ2-3|TRBD1|few
CASSSGQGADTQYF
TGTGCCAGCAGCTCAGGACAGGGTGCAGATACGCAGTATTTT
>TRBV5-1|TRBJ2-3|NA|NA
CASRADSPFTDTQYF
TGCGCCAGCAGGGCCGACAGTCCTTTCACAGATACGCAGTATTTT
>TRBV7-2|TRBJ1-5|NA|NA
CASSLSSNQPQHF
TGTGCCAGCAGCCTTTCTAGCAATCAGCCCCAGCATTTT
>TRBV30|TRBJ1-2|NA|NA
CAWSVRGGVNYGYTF
TGTGCCTGGAGTGTACGGGGGGGAGTGAACTATGGCTACACCTTC
>TRBV28|TRBJ2-7|TRBD2|NA
CASSFWREDSYEQYF
TGTGCCAGCAGTTTCTGGCGGGAGGACTCCTACGAGCAGTACTTC
>TRBV5-1|TRBJ1-1|NA|NA
CASSLAGSPEAFF
TGCGCCAGCAGCTTGGCGGGGAGTCCTGAAGCTTTCTTT
>TRBV29-1|TRBJ1-2|NA|NA
CSVRGNPYGYTF
TGCAGCGTTCGGGGGAACCCATATGGCTACACCTTC
>TRBV2|TRBJ1-1|TRBD1|NA
CASSGQGIDAFF
TGTGCCAGCAGTGGACAGGGGATAGACGCTTTCTTT
>TRBV29-1|TRBJ1-1|TRBD1|NA
CSVEPGQGREEAFF
TGCAGCGTTGAACCGGGACAGGGCCGTGAGGAAGCTTTCTTT